A single sample gave rise to the 22 T cell receptor beta chains below, sequenced in a study of blood T cells in healthy people across ages. A second about 7 to 11 cycle PCR used barcoded and J-beta primers. TCRdb re-called the 5' RACE reads through MiXCR, storing one row per CDR3 protein. This table has around 2 million distinct CDR3 sequences, more than 35% appearing once. The sequencing sample was made of blood. The source of these receptors is a human donor in good health.

This clonotype was seen a handful of times. V gene TRBV28 combines with J gene TRBJ2-5, with unresolved D. This CDR3 has 17 residues. Germline assignment: CDR1 MDHEN and CDR2 SYDVKM. V was shortened by 4 bases and J by 1 base, with 19 bases between the two germline ends. For the CDR3, the DNA is TGTGCCAGCAGTTCAAACCCCCTGAAGGCCATCCAAGAGACCCAGTACTTC. The encoded protein is CASSSNPLKAIQETQYF.

The rearrangement uses TRBV9 and TRBJ2-3, with D perhaps TRBD1 (5 bases). This CDR3 contains 16 residues. The germline gives CDR1 SGDLS, CDR2 YYNGEE. Trimming pared 4 bases from V and 5 bases from J, leaving 20 bases between. CDR3 DNA: TGTGCCAGCAGCCCTCTTCAGGGCCCCCTGGGAGATACGCAGTATTTT. Amino acids: CASSPLQGPLGDTQYF.

This clonotype was found once. This chain uses TRBV20-1 with TRBJ2-3; D is possibly TRBD2 (6 bases). Germline-derived CDR1 and CDR2 are DFQATT and SNEGSKA (reference sequence). The ends were cut back, 3 bases at V and 6 bases at J, with 16 bases in the middle. This CDR3 comprises 14 residues. The CDR3 reads CSARGGAGGDTQYF. Written as DNA, the CDR3 is TGCAGTGCTAGGGGCGGGGCCGGTGGGGATACGCAGTATTTT.

The CDR3 spells CASSAPALGPEQYF. DNA of the CDR3: TGCGCCAGCAGTGCCCCCGCTCTGGGTCCCGAGCAGTACTTC. The chain couples TRBV10-1 to TRBJ2-1; D gene ambiguous. The J call is uncertain, as TRBJ2-7 better fits the DNA end. The CDR3 has 14 residues. Germline CDR1 reads WNHNN; CDR2 reads SYGVQD (reference sequence).

The rearrangement joins TRBV6-5 to TRBJ2-7; a weak D match, TRBD1 (5 bases). V was cut by 4 bases and J by 2 bases, with 12 bases left in between. Germline V gene lookup returns CDR1 MNHEY and CDR2 SVGAGI. The CDR3 loop spans 14 amino acids. The CDR3 here is CASSFERGAYEQYF. In DNA, the CDR3 is TGTGCCAGCAGTTTCGAAAGGGGTGCCTACGAGCAGTACTTC.

The gene calls are TRBV4-3 and TRBJ2-1; D gene uncertain. Looked up from germline, CDR1 is LGHNA and CDR2 is YSLEER. Trimming removed 3 bases from V and 3 bases from J, with 9 bases in between. The CDR3 loop spans 14 amino acids. The CDR3 is CASSHNRLYNEQFF. CDR3 coding DNA: TGCGCCAGCAGCCATAACAGACTCTACAATGAGCAGTTCTTC.

This clonotype was counted a few times. This chain connects TRBV10-3 to TRBJ1-6; 8 bases are a match to TRBD1. V lost 3 bases to trimming and J lost 7 bases; unmatched junction nucleotides: 11. Germline-derived CDR1 and CDR2 are ENHRY and SYGVKD. This CDR3 spans 17 amino acids. The CDR3 nucleotides read TGTGCCATCAGTGAAAGGGACGGACAGGGAGGAAATTCACCCCTCCACTTT. It is translated as CAISERDGQGGNSPLHF.

The chain has TRBV5-1 and TRBJ2-4; 9 bases fit TRBD1. The CDR3 runs 14 residues. CDR1 and CDR2 (germline): SGHRS, YFSETQ. The V and J ends lost 7 bases and 13 bases, in that order; junction bases with no gene match: 15. The CDR3 DNA is TGCGCCAGCGAAGTCGGGACAGGGCAAGGGGAGCAGTACTTC. Protein product: CASEVGTGQGEQYF.

The sample holds a few counts of this clonotype. This chain connects TRBV29-1 to TRBJ2-5; 8 nucleotides align to TRBD1. Germline V CDR1 and CDR2: SQVTM, ANQGSEA. Trimming removed 7 bases from V and 5 bases from J; junction bases left unmatched: 9. The CDR3 extends over 13 amino acids. This chain's CDR3 is CSANRQGPETQYF. The DNA for the CDR3 is TGCAGCGCGAACCGACAGGGGCCGGAGACCCAGTACTTC.

The rearrangement uses TRBV6-5 and TRBJ1-1, with TRBD1 as a possible D gene (5 bases). V gave up 2 bases and J gave up 8 bases, with 15 bases separating them. The CDR3 is 14 residues long. Germline V gene data show CDR1 as MNHEY and CDR2 as SVGAGI. The CDR3 region has the DNA TGTGCCAGCAGTTACGTGGGGGACCCGGTAGAAGCTTTCTTT. It encodes CASSYVGDPVEAFF.

The J gene is TRBJ2-3, the V gene TRBV20-1; D may be TRBD1 or TRBD2 (6 bases each). Deletions cut 3 bases from V and 7 bases from J, with 23 bases between. Germline V lookup: CDR1 DFQATT, CDR2 SNEGSKA (reference sequence). The CDR3 spans 16 residues. The CDR3 loop reads CSARGPVSGAAHTQYF. Written as DNA, the CDR3 is TGCAGTGCTAGGGGTCCAGTATCGGGGGCCGCACATACGCAGTATTTT.

This rearrangement joins TRBV19 to TRBJ2-7, with no clear D. With 3 bases removed from V and 5 bases from J, the gap between germline ends came to 11 bases. This CDR3 has 13 amino acids. From germline, CDR1 is LNHDA and CDR2 SQIVND (reference sequence). This CDR3 is CASSMASGDEQYF. CDR3 nucleotides: TGTGCCAGTAGTATGGCTAGTGGGGACGAGCAGTACTTC.

This rearrangement joins TRBV7-8 to TRBJ2-3; D is tentatively TRBD1 or TRBD2 (5 bases each). Trimming removed 5 bases from V and 9 bases from J, with 15 bases in between. Germline V gene data show CDR1 as SGHVS and CDR2 as FQNEAQ. This CDR3 has 13 amino acids. CDR3 in DNA: TGTGCCAGCAGCGTCAGGTCTTGGGACACGCAGTATTTT. This sequence encodes CASSVRSWDTQYF.

This clonotype was recorded once. V and J are TRBV20-1 and TRBJ1-2, with D perhaps TRBD1 (6 bases). Germline V gene lookup returns CDR1 DFQATT and CDR2 SNEGSKA (reference sequence). CDR3 length: 13 amino acids. V was pared by 0 bases and J by 5 bases, with 10 bases between. The DNA of the CDR3 is TGCAGTGCTAGAGATGCAGGGGCGTATGGCTACACCTTC. Protein: CSARDAGAYGYTF.

V gene TRBV12-3 or TRBV12-4 combines with J gene TRBJ2-3, with D maybe TRBD1 (5 bases). The V gene lost 4 bases and the J gene lost 6 bases, with 20 bases spanning the gap. There are 16 residues in the CDR3. CDR3 protein: CASSSEEQEIRDTQYF. The DNA for the CDR3 is TGTGCCAGCAGTTCAGAAGAACAGGAGATTAGGGATACGCAGTATTTT.

The chain is built from TRBV28 and TRBJ2-7; D gene unclear. V was shortened by 6 bases and J by 3 bases, with 21 bases between the two germline ends. The CDR3 is made up of 16 amino acids. Germline loops: CDR1 MDHEN, CDR2 SYDVKM. CDR3 sequence (DNA): TGTGCCAGCAGCCTAAGGACGTCCCGCCTGCGCTACGAGCAGTACTTC. Encoded protein: CASSLRTSRLRYEQYF.

This clonotype was observed a handful of times. The genes are TRBV12-5 and TRBJ1-1; D uncertain. Germline V gives CDR1 LGHNT, CDR2 FRNRAP. V lost 3 bases and J 4 bases, leaving 18 bases between the germline ends. This CDR3 is built from 16 residues. The CDR3 loop reads CASGFMYGEKGTEAFF. The DNA for the CDR3 is TGTGCTAGTGGTTTCATGTATGGGGAGAAGGGCACTGAAGCTTTCTTT.

The chain couples TRBV28 to TRBJ2-7; perhaps TRBD2 as D (5 bases). Germline CDR1 and CDR2: MDHEN and SYDVKM. V was pared by 5 bases and J by 0 bases, with 14 bases between. The CDR3 spans 15 residues. The CDR3 region has the DNA TGTGCCAGCAGTCTTGGGGTTGAGGGCTCCTACGAGCAGTACTTC. The encoded protein is CASSLGVEGSYEQYF.

J is TRBJ2-5 and V is TRBV3-1; D remains ambiguous. The germline CDR1 and CDR2 sequences are LGHDT and YNNKEL (reference sequence). The CDR3 extends over 14 amino acids. The V gene lost 0 bases and the J gene lost 4 bases, with 9 bases spanning the gap. CDR3 in DNA: TGTGCCAGCAGCCAAGATGCGACGGGAGAGACCCAGTACTTC. Translating it yields CASSQDATGETQYF.

This clonotype was found a few times. The chain recombines TRBV29-1 with TRBJ1-2; D uncertain. The length of the CDR3 is 13 residues. Germline CDR1 reads SQVTM; CDR2 reads ANQGSEA. With 3 bases removed from V and 4 bases from J, the gap between germline ends came to 12 bases. In DNA, the CDR3 is TGCAGCGTTGACGCTCTGGACGGCTATGGCTACACCTTC. It encodes CSVDALDGYGYTF.

This chain joins TRBV29-1 and TRBJ1-1; D not certain. With 5 bases removed from V and 5 bases from J, the gap between germline ends came to 18 bases. Germline assignment: CDR1 SQVTM and CDR2 ANQGSEA. The CDR3 length is 14 residues. The CDR3 loop reads CSVQLGPTGTEAFF. Here the CDR3 DNA reads TGCAGCGTTCAATTAGGACCAACGGGGACTGAAGCTTTCTTT. Together with reference TRBV29-1 and TRBJ1-1, the CDR3 gives the full variable domain: SAVISQKPSRDICQRGTSLTIQCQVDSQVTMMFWYRQQPGQSLTLIATANQGSEATYESGFVIDKFPISRPNLTFSTLTVSNMSPEDSSIYLCSVQLGPTGTEAFFGQGTRLTVV.

The chain joins TRBV6-5 to TRBJ2-2, with 7 nucleotides matching TRBD1. Trimming removed 1 base from V and 1 base from J; junction bases left unmatched: 3. Germline V CDR1 and CDR2: MNHEY, SVGAGI. CDR3 length: 16 amino acids. The CDR3 region has the DNA TGTGCCAGCAGTTACTGGGGACAGCTGAACACCGGGGAGCTGTTTTTT. Protein: CASSYWGQLNTGELFF.